A single sample is the source of the 6 T cell receptor beta chains below, sequenced in a study. One entry per CDR3 protein, called by TCRdb with MiXCR from the 5' RACE reads. This sample has some 64,000 distinct CDR3 sequences, with around a fifth found just once. Material: memory CD4+ T cells sorted from a lymph node. Noted subset: memory CD4+ T cells, CD4+CD45RO+CD25-. The source is a female donor with breast cancer.

This clonotype was observed at least ten times. The CDR3 bases are TGTGCCAGCAGCAAACACATAGGAGACGCTGAAGCTTTCTTT. Translation: CASSKHIGDAEAFF. The chain joins TRBV6-1 to TRBJ1-1; D remains unclear. V was pared by 6 bases and J by 6 bases, with 17 bases between. The V gene's germline CDR1 is MNHNS and CDR2 SASEGT. This CDR3 has 14 amino acids.

This clonotype was picked up many times. The junction shows a germline mismatch at one end, possibly a read error. V is TRBV7-7 and J is TRBJ2-1, with a tentative D call TRBD2 (6 bases). Germline V gene data show CDR1 as SSHAT and CDR2 as FNYEAQ (reference sequence). This CDR3 has 13 amino acids. The DNA for the CDR3 is TGTGCTAGCAGCTTTGGAGGGTTGAATGAGCAGTTCTTC. Amino acids: CASSFGGLNEQFF.

To note about this clonotype: It may be a read error: a sequence one base away is much more abundant. This sequence joins TRBV6-2 or TRBV6-3 and TRBJ1-1; a possible D gene is TRBD1 (6 bases). The CDR3 has 15 amino acids. The germline V and J ends were trimmed by 10 bases and 7 bases, with 25 bases remaining between them. Per the germline V gene, CDR1 is MNHEY and CDR2 is SVGEGT. CDR3 bases: TGTGCCATCAGCCCTAGGGGAGGGGGAGTATTTGAAGCTTTCTTT. This codes for CAISPRGGGVFEAFF.

DNA for the CDR3: TGCGCCAGCGCGAGCGGGAGAGCGGTTTATGTCGATGAGCAGTTCTTC. Protein product: CASASGRAVYVDEQFF. The rearrangement links TRBV5-1 to TRBJ2-1, with 8 bases matching TRBD2. The V segment lost 7 bases and the J segment 8 bases; nucleotides outside the gene matches: 17. Germline V gives CDR1 SGHRS, CDR2 YFSETQ. This CDR3 region has 16 residues.

This clonotype was counted a few times. This chain uses TRBV12-3 or TRBV12-4 with TRBJ1-6, with D hard to call. This CDR3 has 15 amino acids. With 8 bases removed from V and 9 bases from J, the gap between germline ends came to 20 bases. CDR3 in amino acids: CASAIDPNNISPLHF. For the CDR3, the DNA is TGTGCCAGCGCTATCGATCCCAATAATATTTCACCCCTCCACTTT.

This chain links TRBV7-2 with TRBJ2-6; 13 bases agree with TRBD2. The CDR3 has 18 amino acids. V lost 3 bases and J lost 2; bases outside the gene matches: 4. CDR1 and CDR2 from the germline V gene are SGHTA and FQGNSA. The CDR3 loop reads CASSLGTSGAPGANVLTF. In DNA form, the CDR3 reads TGTGCCAGCAGCTTGGGGACTAGCGGGGCTCCTGGGGCCAACGTCCTGACTTTC.